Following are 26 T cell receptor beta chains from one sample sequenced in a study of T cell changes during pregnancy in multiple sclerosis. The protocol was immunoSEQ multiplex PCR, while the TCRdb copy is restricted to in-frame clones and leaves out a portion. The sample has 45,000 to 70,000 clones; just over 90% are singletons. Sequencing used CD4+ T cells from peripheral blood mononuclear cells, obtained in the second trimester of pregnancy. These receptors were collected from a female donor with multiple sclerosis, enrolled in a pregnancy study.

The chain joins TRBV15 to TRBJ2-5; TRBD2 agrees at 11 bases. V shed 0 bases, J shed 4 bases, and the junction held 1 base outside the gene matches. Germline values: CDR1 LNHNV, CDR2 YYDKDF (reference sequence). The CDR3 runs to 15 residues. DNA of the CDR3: TGTGCCACCAGCAGAGATCTAGCGGGGGGAGAGACCCAGTACTTC. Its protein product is CATSRDLAGGETQYF.

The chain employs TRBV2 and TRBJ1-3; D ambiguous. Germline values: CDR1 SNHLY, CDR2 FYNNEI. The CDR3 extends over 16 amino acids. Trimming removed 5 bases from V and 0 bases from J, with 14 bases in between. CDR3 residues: CASSWGGIDSGNTIYF. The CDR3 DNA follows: TGTGCCAGCAGTTGGGGAGGGATCGACTCTGGAAACACCATATATTTT.

CDR3 DNA sequence: TGTGCCAGTAGTATGACCCAGGGTGCGGAGCAGTACTTC. It translates to CASSMTQGAEQYF. The rearrangement joins TRBV19 to TRBJ2-7, with D perhaps matching TRBD1 (5 bases). The CDR3 runs 13 residues. From germline, CDR1 is LNHDA and CDR2 SQIVND (reference sequence). V was clipped by 3 bases and J by 7 bases, with 13 bases between them.

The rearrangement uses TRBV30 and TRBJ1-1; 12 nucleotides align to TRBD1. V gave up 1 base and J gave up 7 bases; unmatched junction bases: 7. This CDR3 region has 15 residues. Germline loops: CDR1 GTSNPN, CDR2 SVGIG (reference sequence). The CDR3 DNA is TGTGCCTGGAGTGACCGGGACAGGGGGCTACTTGAAGCTTTCTTT. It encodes CAWSDRDRGLLEAFF. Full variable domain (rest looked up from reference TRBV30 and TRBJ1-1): SQTIHQWPATLVQPVGSPLSLECTVEGTSNPNLYWYRQAAGRGLQLLFYSVGIGQISSEVPQNLSASRPQDRQFILSSKKLLLSDSGFYLCAWSDRDRGLLEAFFGQGTRLTVV.

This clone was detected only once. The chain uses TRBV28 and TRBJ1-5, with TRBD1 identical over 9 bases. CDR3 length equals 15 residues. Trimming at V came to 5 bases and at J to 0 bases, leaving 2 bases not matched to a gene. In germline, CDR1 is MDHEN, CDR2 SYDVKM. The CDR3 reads CASSGTGPSNQPQHF. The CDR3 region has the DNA TGTGCCAGCAGTGGGACAGGGCCTAGCAATCAGCCCCAGCATTTT.

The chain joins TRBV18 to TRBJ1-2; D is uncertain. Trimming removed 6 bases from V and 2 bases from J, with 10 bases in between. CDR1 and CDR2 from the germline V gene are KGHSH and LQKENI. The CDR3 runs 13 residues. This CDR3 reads CASSEDRNYGYTF. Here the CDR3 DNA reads TGTGCCAGCTCCGAGGATAGAAACTATGGCTACACCTTC.

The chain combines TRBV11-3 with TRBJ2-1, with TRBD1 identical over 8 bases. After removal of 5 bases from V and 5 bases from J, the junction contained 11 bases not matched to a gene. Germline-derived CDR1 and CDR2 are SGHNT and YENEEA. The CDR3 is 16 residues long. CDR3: CASSADRGWTHNEQFF. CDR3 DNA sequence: TGTGCCAGCAGCGCAGACAGGGGTTGGACCCACAATGAGCAGTTCTTC.

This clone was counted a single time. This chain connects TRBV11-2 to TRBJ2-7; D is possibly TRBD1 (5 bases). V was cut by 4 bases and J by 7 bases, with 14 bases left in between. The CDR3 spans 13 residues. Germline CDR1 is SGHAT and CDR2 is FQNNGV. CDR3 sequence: CASSSSRQQEQYF. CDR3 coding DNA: TGTGCCAGCAGCTCATCCCGACAGCAGGAGCAGTACTTC.

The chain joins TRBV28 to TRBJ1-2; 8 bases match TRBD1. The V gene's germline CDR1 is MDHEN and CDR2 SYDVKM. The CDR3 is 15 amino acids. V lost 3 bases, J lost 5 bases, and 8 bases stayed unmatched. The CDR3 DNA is TGTGCCAGCAGTTTGTTAAGACAGGGGAGGTATGGCTACACCTTC. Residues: CASSLLRQGRYGYTF.

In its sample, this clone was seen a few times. CDR3: CSLPPPVAFF. CDR3 DNA sequence: TGCAGTCTCCCTCCCCCCGTAGCTTTCTTT. This sequence joins TRBV20-1 and TRBJ1-1; D is ambiguous. This CDR3 is 10 amino acids long. V lost 8 bases, J lost 10 bases, and 14 bases lay in between. Germline V gives CDR1 DFQATT, CDR2 SNEGSKA (reference sequence).

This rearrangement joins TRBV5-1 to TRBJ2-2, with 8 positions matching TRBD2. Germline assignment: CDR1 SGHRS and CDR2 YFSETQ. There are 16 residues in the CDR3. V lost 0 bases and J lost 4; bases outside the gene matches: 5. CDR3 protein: CASSLASGSSTGELFF. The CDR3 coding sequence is TGCGCCAGCAGCTTGGCCAGCGGGAGCTCCACCGGGGAGCTGTTTTTT.

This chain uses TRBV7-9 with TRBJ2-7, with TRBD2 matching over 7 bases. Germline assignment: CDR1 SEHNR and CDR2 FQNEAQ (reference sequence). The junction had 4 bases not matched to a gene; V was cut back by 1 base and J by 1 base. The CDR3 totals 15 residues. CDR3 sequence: CASSLGSGVSYEQYF. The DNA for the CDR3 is TGTGCCAGCAGCTTAGGGAGCGGGGTTTCCTACGAGCAGTACTTC.

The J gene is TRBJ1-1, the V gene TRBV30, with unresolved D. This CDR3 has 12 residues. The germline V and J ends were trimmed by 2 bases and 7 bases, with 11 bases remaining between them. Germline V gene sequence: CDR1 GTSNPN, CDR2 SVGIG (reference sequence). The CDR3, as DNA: TGTGCCTGGAGTCTCGGAGCGTATGAAGCTTTCTTT. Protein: CAWSLGAYEAFF.

CDR3 sequence reads: CASRLDNYEQYF. The CDR3 nucleotides are TGTGCCAGCAGACTAGACAACTACGAGCAGTACTTC. The J gene is TRBJ2-5, the V gene TRBV2; D might be TRBD2 (5 bases). The J call may be wrong; the DNA end is better matched by TRBJ2-7. This CDR3 region has 12 residues. Germline CDR1 and CDR2: SNHLY and FYNNEI.

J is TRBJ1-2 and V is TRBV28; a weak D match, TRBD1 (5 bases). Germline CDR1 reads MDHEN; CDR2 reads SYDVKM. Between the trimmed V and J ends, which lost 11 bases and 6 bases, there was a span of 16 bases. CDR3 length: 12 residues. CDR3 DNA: TGTGCCCTCCAGGGCCGCCTTGATGGCTACACCTTC. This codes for CALQGRLDGYTF.

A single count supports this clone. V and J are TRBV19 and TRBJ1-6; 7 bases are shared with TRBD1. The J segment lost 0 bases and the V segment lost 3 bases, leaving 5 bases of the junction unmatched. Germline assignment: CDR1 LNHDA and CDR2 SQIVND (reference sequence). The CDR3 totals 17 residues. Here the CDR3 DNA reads TGTGCCAGTAGTATGGTGACAGGGAGCTCCTATAATTCACCCCTCCACTTT. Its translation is CASSMVTGSSYNSPLHF.

The CDR3 DNA reads TGCAGCGGAAAGGCGGGCGAAGCTTTCTTT. It encodes CSGKAGEAFF. The chain combines TRBV29-1 with TRBJ1-1; unclear D gene. The CDR3 runs to 10 residues. Trimming shortened V by 7 bases and J by 8 bases, and 11 bases separated the two germline ends. Germline V gives CDR1 SQVTM, CDR2 ANQGSEA.

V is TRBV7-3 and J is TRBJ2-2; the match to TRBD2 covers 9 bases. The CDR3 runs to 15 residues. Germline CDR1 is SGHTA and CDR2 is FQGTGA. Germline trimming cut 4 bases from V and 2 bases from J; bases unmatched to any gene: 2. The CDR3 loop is CASSSSGANTGELFF. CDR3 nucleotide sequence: TGTGCCAGCAGCTCTAGCGGGGCTAACACCGGGGAGCTGTTTTTT.

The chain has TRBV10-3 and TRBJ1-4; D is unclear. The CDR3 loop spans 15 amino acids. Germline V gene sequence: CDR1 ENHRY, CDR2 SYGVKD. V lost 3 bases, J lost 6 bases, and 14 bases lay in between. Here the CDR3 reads CAISEPVAEDEKLFF. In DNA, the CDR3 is TGTGCCATCAGTGAACCCGTGGCAGAGGATGAAAAACTGTTTTTT.

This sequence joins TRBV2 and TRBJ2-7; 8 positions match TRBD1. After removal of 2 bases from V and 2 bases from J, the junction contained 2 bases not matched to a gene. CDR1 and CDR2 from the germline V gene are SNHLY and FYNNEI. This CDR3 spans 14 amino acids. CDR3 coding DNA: TGTGCCAGCAGTGAATACAGGGGGACCTACGAGCAGTACTTC. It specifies CASSEYRGTYEQYF.

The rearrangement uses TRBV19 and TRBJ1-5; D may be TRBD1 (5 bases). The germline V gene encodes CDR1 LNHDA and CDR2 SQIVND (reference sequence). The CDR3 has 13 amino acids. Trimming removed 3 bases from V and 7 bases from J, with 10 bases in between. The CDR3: CASSMGGWQPQHF. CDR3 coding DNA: TGTGCCAGTAGTATGGGGGGTTGGCAGCCCCAGCATTTT.

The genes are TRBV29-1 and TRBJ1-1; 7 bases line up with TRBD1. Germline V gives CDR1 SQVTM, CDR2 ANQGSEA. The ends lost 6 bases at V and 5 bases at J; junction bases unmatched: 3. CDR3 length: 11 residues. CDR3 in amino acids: CSVTGLTEAFF. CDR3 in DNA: TGCAGCGTGACAGGGCTGACTGAAGCTTTCTTT.

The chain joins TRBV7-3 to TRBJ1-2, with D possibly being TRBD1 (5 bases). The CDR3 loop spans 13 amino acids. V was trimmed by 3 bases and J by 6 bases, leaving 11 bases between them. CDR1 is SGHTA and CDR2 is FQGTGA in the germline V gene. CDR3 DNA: TGTGCCAGCAGCTTTCTGGGGGGGGATGGCTACACCTTC. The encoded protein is CASSFLGGDGYTF.

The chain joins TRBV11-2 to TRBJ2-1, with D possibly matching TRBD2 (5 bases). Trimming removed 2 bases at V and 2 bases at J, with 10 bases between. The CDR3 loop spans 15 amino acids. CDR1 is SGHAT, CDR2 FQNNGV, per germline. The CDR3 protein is CASSLLGVTYNEQFF. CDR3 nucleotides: TGTGCCAGCAGCTTACTCGGGGTTACCTACAATGAGCAGTTCTTC.

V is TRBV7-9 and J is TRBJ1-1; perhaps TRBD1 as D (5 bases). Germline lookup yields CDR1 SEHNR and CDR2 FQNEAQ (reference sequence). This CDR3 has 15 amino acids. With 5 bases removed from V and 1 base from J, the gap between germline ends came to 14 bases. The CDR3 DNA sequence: TGTGCCAGCAGCCCGTTGAGCGGGGGGAACACTGAAGCTTTCTTT. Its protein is CASSPLSGGNTEAFF.

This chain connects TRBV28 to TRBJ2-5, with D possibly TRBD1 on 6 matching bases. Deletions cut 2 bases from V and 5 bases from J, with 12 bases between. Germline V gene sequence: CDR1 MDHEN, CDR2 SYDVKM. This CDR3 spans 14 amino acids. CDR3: CASSLGGARETQYF. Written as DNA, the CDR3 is TGTGCCAGCAGTTTAGGGGGCGCGAGGGAGACCCAGTACTTC.